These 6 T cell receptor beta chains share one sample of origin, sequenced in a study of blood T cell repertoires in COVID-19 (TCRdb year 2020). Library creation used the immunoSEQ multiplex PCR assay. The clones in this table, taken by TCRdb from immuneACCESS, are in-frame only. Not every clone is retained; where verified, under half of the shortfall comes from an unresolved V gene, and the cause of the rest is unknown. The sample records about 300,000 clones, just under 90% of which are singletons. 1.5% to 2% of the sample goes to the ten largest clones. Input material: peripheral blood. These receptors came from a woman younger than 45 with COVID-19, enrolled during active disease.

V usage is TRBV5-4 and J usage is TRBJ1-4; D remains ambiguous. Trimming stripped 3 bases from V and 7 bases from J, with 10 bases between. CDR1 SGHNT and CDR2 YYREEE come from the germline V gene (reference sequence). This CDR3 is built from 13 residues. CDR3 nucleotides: TGTGCCAGCAGCTCCAATACCGGTGAAAAACTGTTTTTT. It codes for CASSSNTGEKLFF.

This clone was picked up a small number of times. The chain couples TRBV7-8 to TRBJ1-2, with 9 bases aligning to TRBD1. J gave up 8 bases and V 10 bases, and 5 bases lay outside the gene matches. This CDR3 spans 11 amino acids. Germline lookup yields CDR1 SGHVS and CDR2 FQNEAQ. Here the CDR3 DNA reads TGTGCCACAGGACAGGGGCAGGGCTACACCTTC. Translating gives CATGQGQGYTF.

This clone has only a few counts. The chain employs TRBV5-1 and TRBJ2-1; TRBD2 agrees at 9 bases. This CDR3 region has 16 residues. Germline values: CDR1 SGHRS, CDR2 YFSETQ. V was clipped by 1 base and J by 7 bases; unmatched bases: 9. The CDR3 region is CASSLWGLASPNEQFF. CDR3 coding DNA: TGCGCCAGCAGCTTGTGGGGACTAGCAAGCCCTAATGAGCAGTTCTTC.

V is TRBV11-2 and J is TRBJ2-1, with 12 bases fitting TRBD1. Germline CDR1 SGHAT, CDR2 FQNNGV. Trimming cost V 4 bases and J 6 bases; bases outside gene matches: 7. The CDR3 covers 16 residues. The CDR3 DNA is TGTGCCAGCAGCTCGTCCCCGGGACAGGGGGCCAATGAGCAGTTCTTC. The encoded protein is CASSSSPGQGANEQFF.

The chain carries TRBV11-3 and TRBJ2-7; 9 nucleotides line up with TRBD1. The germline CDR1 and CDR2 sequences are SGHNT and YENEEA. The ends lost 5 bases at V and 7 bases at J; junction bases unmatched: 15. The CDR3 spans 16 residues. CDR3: CASSPSAGTGPSEQYF. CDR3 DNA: TGTGCCAGCAGCCCCTCGGCGGGGACAGGGCCCTCGGAGCAGTACTTC.

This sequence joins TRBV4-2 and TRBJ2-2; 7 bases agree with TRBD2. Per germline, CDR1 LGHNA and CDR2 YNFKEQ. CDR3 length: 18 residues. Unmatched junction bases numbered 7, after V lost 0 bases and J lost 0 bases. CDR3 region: CASSQDPLGGTNTGELFF. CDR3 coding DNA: TGTGCCAGCAGCCAAGACCCCCTGGGAGGGACGAACACCGGGGAGCTGTTTTTT.